This is a list of T cell receptor beta chains from one sample in a study of T cells in Graves' hyperthyroidism and ophthalmopathy. One entry per CDR3 protein, called by TCRdb with MiXCR from the multiplex PCR reads. The table includes 370,000 or so distinct CDR3 sequences, about 25% detected once. The sequenced material came from blood. These receptors were taken from a man aged 45 to 65 with Graves' hyperthyroidism. Each CDR3 is given with its conserved first and last residue. D genes are given only for firm matches. Not every row has a clone size; where given, it reads once, few, many or a size class.

>TRBV13|.|TRBJ2-5|.
CASSTHQETQYF
TGTGCCAGCAGCACCCACCAAGAGACCCAGTACTTC
>TRBV9|TRBD2|TRBJ2-5|.
CAGSWGREGRETQYF
TGTGCCGGCAGCTGGGGGCGGGAGGGACGAGAGACCCAGTACTTC
>TRBV2|.|TRBJ1-4|.
CASSEFSLRGEKLSF
TGTGCCAGCAGTGAATTTTCGCTACGGGGGGAAAAACTGTCTTTT
>TRBV6-1|TRBD1|TRBJ1-1|many
CASSAKTGGGLVAFF
TGTGCCAGCAGTGCAAAGACAGGGGGCGGATTGGTGGCTTTCTTT
>TRBV5-6|TRBD1|TRBJ2-7|.
CASNLRRTGAYEQYF
TGTGCCAGCAACCTACGCAGGACAGGGGCCTACGAGCAGTACTTC
>TRBV20-1|TRBD1|TRBJ1-6|.
CSARDLLGTGINSPLHF
TGCAGTGCTAGAGATTTGTTAGGGACAGGGATAAATTCACCCCTCCACTTT
>TRBV27|TRBD1|TRBJ2-3|.
CASRGQLGTDTQYF
TGTGCCAGCAGGGGACAGTTGGGCACAGATACGCAGTATTTT
>TRBV11-2|TRBD1|TRBJ1-2|.
CASSLGDRALYGYTF
TGTGCCAGCAGCTTGGGGGACAGGGCCCTCTATGGCTACACCTTC
>TRBV5-1|.|TRBJ2-7|.
CASSWEGAYEQYF
TGCGCCAGCAGCTGGGAGGGGGCCTACGAGCAGTACTTC
>TRBV5-1|TRBD1|TRBJ1-2|many
CASSLGQGDYGYTF
TGCGCCAGCAGCTTGGGGCAGGGGGACTATGGCTACACCTTC
>TRBV6-2/TRBV6-3|.|TRBJ2-2|.
CASSTPGTGELFF
TGTGCCAGCAGTACCCCGGGCACCGGGGAGCTGTTTTTT
>TRBV27|.|TRBJ2-3|many
CASSLAPPGLNTDTQYF
TGTGCCAGCAGTTTAGCCCCACCGGGACTCAACACAGATACGCAGTATTTT
>TRBV24-1|.|TRBJ2-1|few
CATSDTLRRFF
TGTGCCACCAGTGACACTTTACGGCGGTTCTTC
>TRBV11-3|.|TRBJ2-1|many
CASSSPQDRVWYDEQFF
TGTGCCAGCAGCTCTCCACAGGACCGAGTGTGGTATGATGAGCAGTTCTTC
>TRBV28|.|TRBJ1-1|many
CASSPYTNTEAFF
TGTGCCAGCAGTCCTTACACGAACACTGAAGCTTTCTTT
>TRBV9|TRBD1|TRBJ1-2|few
CASSPRGRNYGYTF
TGTGCCAGCAGCCCGAGGGGGCGTAACTATGGCTACACCTTC
>TRBV5-6|TRBD1|TRBJ2-7|.
CASSPVTGGVYEQYF
TGTGCCAGCAGCCCGGTTACAGGGGGCGTGTACGAGCAGTACTTC
>TRBV19|.|TRBJ1-5|.
CASSIEPGWGQPQHF
TGTGCCAGTAGTATAGAACCGGGCTGGGGGCAGCCCCAGCATTTT
>TRBV12-3/TRBV12-4|TRBD2|TRBJ2-5|.
CASSPLSSGSRETQYF
TGTGCCAGCAGCCCCCTTAGTAGCGGGAGCCGAGAGACCCAGTACTTC
>TRBV5-6|.|TRBJ2-3|few
CASSFPRDHPGPSTDTQYF
TGTGCCAGCAGCTTCCCCCGGGACCATCCTGGGCCGTCGACAGATACGCAGTATTTT
>TRBV5-6|TRBD2|TRBJ2-5|few
CASSWGGSEETQYF
TGTGCCAGCAGCTGGGGGGGGTCGGAAGAGACCCAGTACTTC
>TRBV28|TRBD2|TRBJ2-1|many
CASSSSTSGNEQFF
TGTGCCAGCAGTTCATCGACTAGCGGGAATGAGCAGTTCTTC
>TRBV12-5|.|TRBJ2-1|.
CASAPGEAGFNEQFF
TGTGCTAGTGCCCCGGGGGAGGCGGGTTTCAATGAGCAGTTCTTC
>TRBV2|.|TRBJ1-1|many
CASSSPGVAEAFF
TGTGCCAGCAGCTCCCCAGGGGTGGCTGAAGCTTTCTTT
>TRBV20-1|TRBD2|TRBJ2-1|many
CSAQTGSGRADGQFF
TGCAGTGCCCAAACGGGTAGCGGGAGGGCCGATGGGCAGTTCTTC
>TRBV6-1|.|TRBJ2-7|few
CASKGHSSYEQYF
TGTGCCAGCAAGGGACATAGTTCCTACGAGCAGTACTTC
>TRBV3-1|.|TRBJ1-1|many
CASSQDLENTEAFF
TGTGCCAGCAGCCAAGATTTGGAAAACACTGAAGCTTTCTTT
>TRBV5-6|.|TRBJ2-3|few
CASSYQDQTDTQYF
TGTGCCAGCAGCTACCAGGACCAGACGGATACGCAGTATTTT
>TRBV28|TRBD1|TRBJ1-1|many
CASSLEGAMNTEAFF
TGTGCCAGCAGTTTAGAGGGGGCTATGAACACTGAAGCTTTCTTT
>TRBV5-5|.|TRBJ2-3|.
CASSRQVSTDTQYF
TGTGCCAGCAGCCGACAAGTAAGCACAGATACGCAGTATTTT
>TRBV7-8|TRBD2|TRBJ2-1|many
CASSLTAGGATMSFQQFF
TGTGCCAGCAGCTTAACAGCGGGAGGTGCCACAATGAGTTTTCAGCAGTTCTTC
>TRBV2|TRBD1|TRBJ2-1|many
CASSSDRGSYNEQFF
TGTGCCAGCAGTTCCGACAGGGGCTCCTACAATGAGCAGTTCTTC
>TRBV20-1|.|TRBJ2-1|.
CSARDAGLSMDEQFF
TGCAGTGCTAGAGACGCTGGACTATCTATGGATGAGCAGTTCTTC
>TRBV3-1|.|TRBJ2-7|many
CASSHGGASSYEQYF
TGTGCCAGCAGCCATGGGGGAGCTAGCTCCTACGAGCAGTACTTC
>TRBV6-1|.|TRBJ2-3|few
CASSDGGYGNTQYF
TGTGCCAGCAGTGATGGGGGGTACGGAAATACGCAGTATTTT
>TRBV10-3|TRBD1|TRBJ2-3|few
CAISTGTGEDTQYF
TGTGCCATCAGCACCGGGACAGGGGAGGATACGCAGTATTTT
>TRBV10-3|TRBD2|TRBJ2-5|many
CAISEGLAGEETQYF
TGTGCCATCAGCGAGGGACTAGCGGGAGAAGAGACCCAGTACTTC